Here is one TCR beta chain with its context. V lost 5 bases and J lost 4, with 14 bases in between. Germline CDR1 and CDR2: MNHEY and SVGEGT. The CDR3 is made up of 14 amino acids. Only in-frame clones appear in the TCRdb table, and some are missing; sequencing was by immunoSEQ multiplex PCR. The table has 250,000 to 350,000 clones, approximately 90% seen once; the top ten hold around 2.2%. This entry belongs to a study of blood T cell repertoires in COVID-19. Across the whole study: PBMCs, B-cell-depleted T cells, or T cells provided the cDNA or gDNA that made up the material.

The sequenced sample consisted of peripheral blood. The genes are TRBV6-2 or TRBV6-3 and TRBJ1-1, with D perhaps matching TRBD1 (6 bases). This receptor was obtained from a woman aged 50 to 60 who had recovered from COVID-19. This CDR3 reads CASSQGLISTEAFF. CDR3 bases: TGTGCCAGCAGTCAGGGGCTCATTAGCACTGAAGCTTTCTTT.